One sample yielded the 21 T cell receptor beta chains listed below, sequenced in a study of shared clonotypes between healthy human individuals. Libraries were prepared by immunoSEQ multiplex PCR; TCRdb keeps only in-frame clonotypes and omits some of them. The sample has roughly 700,000 clones; 90% are singletons. Sequencing input: memory CD8+ T cells from PBMCs. Subset indicated: CD45RO+ cells pooled with CCR7-negative TemRA cells. Receptors were obtained from a young man in good health. Some clones in this sample may be carry-over from other donors' samples.

The chain couples TRBV27 to TRBJ2-5; 8 bases map to TRBD1. The germline gives CDR1 MNHEY, CDR2 SMNVEV (reference sequence). This CDR3 has 14 residues. The J segment lost 1 base and the V segment lost 6 bases, leaving 4 bases of the junction unmatched. The CDR3: CASSPRGPQETQYF. CDR3 coding DNA: TGTGCCAGCAGCCCCAGGGGGCCCCAAGAGACCCAGTACTTC.

This rearrangement joins TRBV29-1 to TRBJ1-2, with D possibly being TRBD1 (5 bases). V was cut by 5 bases and J by 0 bases, with 13 bases left in between. This CDR3 region has 14 residues. CDR1 is SQVTM, CDR2 ANQGSEA, per germline. The CDR3 DNA reads TGCAGCGTTATAGACAGCCGAGCTAACTATGGCTACACCTTC. Translation: CSVIDSRANYGYTF.

This chain connects TRBV28 to TRBJ1-5; D gene uncertain. The ends were cut back, 4 bases at V and 5 bases at J, with 9 bases in the middle. The germline gives CDR1 MDHEN, CDR2 SYDVKM. The CDR3 is 13 amino acids. This chain's CDR3 is CASSSLRDQPQHF. In DNA form, the CDR3 reads TGTGCCAGCAGTTCCCTCAGAGATCAGCCCCAGCATTTT.

This clone appeared a single time. This chain uses TRBV21-1 with TRBJ1-1; the table's D gene call, TRBD1, was not cross checked with the DNA. TRBV21-1 is an annotated pseudogene. CDR3 size: 15 residues. CDR3: CASSKQGTMNTEAFF. CDR3 bases: TGTGCCAGCAGCAAACAGGGGACGATGAACACTGAAGCTTTCTTT.

This clone was counted once. V is TRBV4-3 and J is TRBJ1-5; 8 nucleotides align to TRBD1. Germline CDR1 LGHNA, CDR2 YSLEER. This CDR3 is 18 amino acids long. With V trimmed by 3 bases and J by 0 bases, 10 bases remained unmatched. The CDR3 region is CASSHPSGQGFSNQPQHF. The CDR3 bases are TGCGCCAGCAGCCACCCCAGCGGACAGGGATTTAGCAATCAGCCCCAGCATTTT.

The chain combines TRBV9 with TRBJ2-1; TRBD2 matches at 7 bases. CDR3 length: 17 amino acids. Germline V gene sequence: CDR1 SGDLS, CDR2 YYNGEE. The V segment lost 2 bases and the J segment 0 bases; nucleotides outside the gene matches: 8. The CDR3 nucleotides read TGTGCCAGCAGCGTTCCCCTGGGGGGGGGCTCCTACAATGAGCAGTTCTTC. Its protein is CASSVPLGGGSYNEQFF.

This sequence joins TRBV15 and TRBJ1-1; D remains ambiguous. Trimming pared 3 bases from V and 4 bases from J, leaving 12 bases between. The length of the CDR3 is 14 residues. The V gene's germline CDR1 is LNHNV and CDR2 YYDKDF (reference sequence). CDR3 loop: CATSSGVVSTEAFF. CDR3 nucleotide sequence: TGTGCCACCAGCAGTGGTGTAGTGTCCACTGAAGCTTTCTTT. The full variable domain, completed using reference TRBV15 and TRBJ1-1, is DAMVIQNPRYQVTQFGKPVTLSCSQTLNHNVMYWYQQKSSQAPKLLFHYYDKDFNNEADTPDNFQSRRPNTSFCFLDIRSPGLGDTAMYLCATSSGVVSTEAFFGQGTRLTVV.

This chain connects TRBV27 to TRBJ1-2; no clear D. V lost 0 bases and J 3 bases, leaving 8 bases between the germline ends. The CDR3 is 14 residues long. Germline V CDR1 and CDR2: MNHEY, SMNVEV (reference sequence). The CDR3 DNA reads as TGTGCCAGCAGTTTATCAGTGGACCACTATGGCTACACCTTC. This sequence encodes CASSLSVDHYGYTF.

Regarding this clone: A clone one base away is much larger, so this may be a read error. Different DNA sequences within this sample yield the same CDR3. The V and J genes are TRBV4-2 and TRBJ2-5; 9 bases agree with TRBD2. Judging by the DNA end, TRBJ2-7 fits better; the J call may be wrong. This CDR3 comprises 15 residues. Germline loops: CDR1 LGHNA, CDR2 YNFKEQ. The CDR3 nucleotides are TGTGCCAGCAGCCAAGGCCTAGCGGGATCTTACGAGCAGTACTTC. It is translated as CASSQGLAGSYEQYF.

This chain links TRBV7-7 with TRBJ2-5, with D unresolved. V dropped 4 bases and J dropped 1 base, with 4 bases sitting between them. This CDR3 has 12 residues. Germline-derived CDR1 and CDR2 are SSHAT and FNYEAQ (reference sequence). The CDR3 spells CASSSIQETQYF. The CDR3 DNA is TGTGCCAGCAGCTCGATCCAAGAGACCCAGTACTTC.

Here the CDR3 reads CASSQEAGSGRYNEQFF. The CDR3 DNA is TGCGCCAGCAGCCAAGAGGCCGGTAGCGGGAGATACAATGAGCAGTTCTTC. The chain links TRBV4-3 to TRBJ2-1; TRBD2 agrees at 9 bases. Per germline, CDR1 LGHNA and CDR2 YSLEER. This CDR3 spans 17 amino acids. The V segment lost 0 bases and the J segment 4 bases; nucleotides outside the gene matches: 7.

V gene TRBV15 combines with J gene TRBJ1-1; D is possibly TRBD1 (6 bases). The V and J ends lost 3 bases and 5 bases respectively, with 10 bases between them. The CDR3 loop spans 13 amino acids. The germline gives CDR1 LNHNV, CDR2 YYDKDF (reference sequence). Here the CDR3 reads CATSSHRGTEAFF. The CDR3 bases are TGTGCCACCAGCAGTCATAGGGGGACTGAAGCTTTCTTT.

The chain is built from TRBV7-9 and TRBJ2-7, with D perhaps TRBD1 (6 bases). CDR3 length: 13 residues. V was pared by 5 bases and J by 3 bases, with 11 bases between. Germline V gene data show CDR1 as SEHNR and CDR2 as FQNEAQ (reference sequence). CDR3 sequence (DNA): TGTGCCAGCAGCCCCCGGACAGACTACGAGCAGTACTTC. It yields the protein CASSPRTDYEQYF.

This sequence joins TRBV6-5 and TRBJ2-7; D might be TRBD2 (5 bases). The germline V gene encodes CDR1 MNHEY and CDR2 SVGAGI. Trimming removed 0 bases from V and 1 base from J, with 13 bases in between. This CDR3 is 16 amino acids long. The CDR3 protein is CASSYSSTPGSYEQYF. CDR3 in DNA: TGTGCCAGCAGTTACTCATCCACCCCGGGGTCCTACGAGCAGTACTTC.

This chain connects TRBV4-1 to TRBJ2-7; D possibly corresponds to TRBD2 (5 bases). Germline V gives CDR1 MGHRA, CDR2 YSYEKL. The V and J ends lost 1 base and 0 bases respectively, with 16 bases between them. The CDR3 has 17 residues. CDR3 coding DNA: TGCGCCAGCAGCCAAGGGGTAGGTAGCGAGAGCTCCTACGAGCAGTACTTC. It is translated as CASSQGVGSESSYEQYF.

Here the CDR3 DNA reads TGTGCCAGCAGGAGAGGGGATATCACTGAAGCTTTCTTT. It specifies CASRRGDITEAFF. The chain carries TRBV28 and TRBJ1-1; D is possibly TRBD1 (5 bases). Germline V gene sequence: CDR1 MDHEN, CDR2 SYDVKM. V was shortened by 6 bases and J by 4 bases, with 12 bases between the two germline ends. This CDR3 has 13 amino acids.

V gene TRBV27 combines with J gene TRBJ2-7; possibly TRBD1 for D (6 bases). Trimming stripped 6 bases from V and 4 bases from J, with 19 bases between. The CDR3 loop spans 15 amino acids. CDR1 is MNHEY and CDR2 is SMNVEV in the germline V gene (reference sequence). CDR3 sequence reads: CASSYTGLNRYEQYF. The CDR3 DNA sequence: TGTGCCAGCAGCTACACAGGGCTTAATAGGTACGAGCAGTACTTC.

The chain joins TRBV7-3 to TRBJ2-7, with 8 bases matching TRBD1. CDR1 and CDR2 (germline): SGHTA, FQGTGA. This CDR3 region has 13 residues. Trimming took 4 bases from V and 3 from J; bases not matched to a gene: 2. The CDR3 is CASSSDRGYEQYF. CDR3 sequence (DNA): TGTGCCAGCAGCTCCGACAGGGGCTACGAGCAGTACTTC.

V usage is TRBV19 and J usage is TRBJ2-2, with a weak D call TRBD2 (6 bases). Trimming stripped 5 bases from V and 4 bases from J, with 17 bases between. There are 16 residues in the CDR3. CDR1 is LNHDA, CDR2 SQIVND, per germline (reference sequence). CDR3 loop: CASSDLPGVGTGELFF. As DNA, the CDR3 is TGTGCCAGTAGTGACCTTCCGGGAGTGGGCACCGGGGAGCTGTTTTTT.

The chain carries TRBV2 and TRBJ1-1; 8 bases fit TRBD1. This CDR3 is built from 16 residues. Per germline, CDR1 SNHLY and CDR2 FYNNEI. The junction had 10 bases not matched to a gene; V was cut back by 6 bases and J by 1 base. The chain's CDR3 is CASRRTSTGANTEAFF. CDR3 DNA: TGTGCCAGCAGACGAACCTCGACAGGGGCGAACACTGAAGCTTTCTTT. Together with reference TRBV2 and TRBJ1-1, the CDR3 gives the full variable domain: EPEVTQTPSHQVTQMGQEVILRCVPISNHLYFYWYRQILGQKVEFLVSFYNNEISEKSEIFDDQFSVERPDGSNFTLKIRSTKLEDSAMYFCASRRTSTGANTEAFFGQGTRLTVV.

The sample holds one count of this clone. The chain recombines TRBV5-6 with TRBJ1-1, with D possibly matching TRBD1 (5 bases). Trimming shortened V by 0 bases and J by 4 bases, and 10 bases separated the two germline ends. In germline, CDR1 is SGHDT, CDR2 YYEEEE. This CDR3 has 14 amino acids. The CDR3 spells CASSLDWGGTEAFF. The CDR3 DNA reads TGTGCCAGCAGCTTGGACTGGGGGGGCACTGAAGCTTTCTTT.